This section outlines one TCR beta chain sequence together with its context. Using immunoSEQ multiplex PCR, the repertoire was profiled, and TCRdb retains in-frame clones only, with some absent. The sample contains tens of thousands of clones, around 84% of which appear only once. The germline V gene encodes CDR1 LNHDA and CDR2 SQIVND (reference sequence). V lost 4 bases to trimming and J lost 5 bases, with 19 bases between them. CDR3 length equals 16 residues. The data belong to a study of STAT5B mutations in CD4+ large granular lymphocyte leukemia. This rearrangement joins TRBV19 to TRBJ2-3, with a possible D match to TRBD2 (5 bases). Specimen: CD4+ T cells from blood buffy coats. This TCR was recovered from a human donor in good health. This chain's CDR3 is CASSRARGRTLDTQYF. CDR3 coding DNA: TGTGCCAGTAGTAGAGCCCGGGGTAGAACTCTAGATACGCAGTATTTT.